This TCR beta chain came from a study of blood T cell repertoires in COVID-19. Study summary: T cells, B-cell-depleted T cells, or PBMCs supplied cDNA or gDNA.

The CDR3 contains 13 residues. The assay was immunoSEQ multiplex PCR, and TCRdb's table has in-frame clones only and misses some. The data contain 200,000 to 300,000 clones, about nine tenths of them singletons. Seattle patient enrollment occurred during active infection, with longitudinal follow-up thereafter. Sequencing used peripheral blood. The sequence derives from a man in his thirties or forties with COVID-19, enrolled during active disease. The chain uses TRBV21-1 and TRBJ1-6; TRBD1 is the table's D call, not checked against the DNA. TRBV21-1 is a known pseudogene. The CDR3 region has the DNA TGTGCCAGTGGGGACAGGGGTCATTCACCCCTCCACTTT. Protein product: CASGDRGHSPLHF.